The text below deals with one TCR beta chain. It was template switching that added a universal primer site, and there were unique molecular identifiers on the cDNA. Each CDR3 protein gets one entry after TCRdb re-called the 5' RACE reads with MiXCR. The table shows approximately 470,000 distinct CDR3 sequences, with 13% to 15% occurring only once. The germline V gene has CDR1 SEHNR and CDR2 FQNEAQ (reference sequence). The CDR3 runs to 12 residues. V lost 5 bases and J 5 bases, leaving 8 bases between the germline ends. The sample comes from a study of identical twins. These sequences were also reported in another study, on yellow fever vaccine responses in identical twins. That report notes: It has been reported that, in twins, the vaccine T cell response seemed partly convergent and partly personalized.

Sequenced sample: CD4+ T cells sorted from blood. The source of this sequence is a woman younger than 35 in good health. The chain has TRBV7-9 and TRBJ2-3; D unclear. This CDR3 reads CASSIQLDTQYF. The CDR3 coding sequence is TGTGCCAGCAGCATACAGCTAGATACGCAGTATTTT.